Below are 5 T cell receptor beta chains sequenced from a single sample in a study of OX40 agonist ivuxolimab in advanced cancers. The protocol was immunoSEQ multiplex PCR, while the TCRdb copy is restricted to in-frame clones and leaves out a portion. Of nearly 20,000 clones detected, roughly nine tenths appear once; the ten largest clones hold more than 15%. The sequencing used CD4+ or CD8+ T cells sorted from blood, collected in a trial of the OX40 agonist ivuxolimab. The receptors were gathered from an adult with an advanced solid tumor such as melanoma, head and neck, liver or kidney cancer.

The chain employs TRBV7-8 and TRBJ2-1, with TRBD2 identical over 10 bases. The CDR3 is 17 residues long. V trimming: 0 bases; J trimming: 6 bases; junction bases outside the gene matches: 8. CDR1 and CDR2 from the germline V gene are SGHVS and FQNEAQ. In nucleotides, the CDR3 is TGTGCCAGCAGCTTAGCGCTCGGAGCGGGAGGGCCCAATGAGCAGTTCTTC. It codes for CASSLALGAGGPNEQFF.

The V call is TRBV19, the J call TRBJ2-2, with D hard to call. The CDR3 extends over 14 amino acids. Between the trimmed V and J ends, which lost 5 bases and 1 base, there was a span of 8 bases. Looked up from germline, CDR1 is LNHDA and CDR2 is SQIVND (reference sequence). The CDR3 nucleotides are TGTGCCAGTAGTGGCTCGGTGAACACCGGGGAGCTGTTTTTT. Residues: CASSGSVNTGELFF.

V usage is TRBV5-1 and J usage is TRBJ2-5, with 14 bases matching TRBD2. This CDR3 has 20 amino acids. J lost 3 bases, V lost 4 bases, and 17 bases had no gene match. CDR1 and CDR2 (germline): SGHRS, YFSETQ. CDR3 sequence: CASSAGLAGVSVSLKETQYF. CDR3 nucleotides: TGCGCCAGCAGCGCGGGACTAGCGGGAGTTTCCGTTTCTCTCAAAGAGACCCAGTACTTC.

Remarks on this clone: One end of the junction fails to match germline, which may point to a read error. The chain carries TRBV6-6 and TRBJ1-2, with D unclear. Germline V gene lookup returns CDR1 MNHNY and CDR2 SVGAGI (reference sequence). The CDR3 loop spans 13 amino acids. This CDR3 is CASSYSKGRIYAF. The CDR3 nucleotides read TGTGCCAGCAGTTACTCGAAGGGTCGGATCTACGCCTTC.

The chain joins TRBV19 to TRBJ1-1, with a possible D match to TRBD1 (6 bases). The CDR3 spans 15 residues. Germline CDR1 and CDR2: LNHDA and SQIVND (reference sequence). V was shortened by 5 bases and J by 1 base, with 14 bases between the two germline ends. DNA for the CDR3: TGTGCCAGTAGTGATTTCAGGGGAAAGAACACTGAAGCTTTCTTT. It specifies CASSDFRGKNTEAFF.